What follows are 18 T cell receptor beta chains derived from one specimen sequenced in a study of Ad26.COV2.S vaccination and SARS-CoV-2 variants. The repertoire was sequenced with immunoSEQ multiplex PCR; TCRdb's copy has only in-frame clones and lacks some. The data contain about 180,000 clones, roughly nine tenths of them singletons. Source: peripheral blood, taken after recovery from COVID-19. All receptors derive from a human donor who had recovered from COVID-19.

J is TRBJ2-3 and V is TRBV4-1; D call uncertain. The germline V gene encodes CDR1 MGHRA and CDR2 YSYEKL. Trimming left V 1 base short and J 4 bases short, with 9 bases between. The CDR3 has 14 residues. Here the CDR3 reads CASSQVTGADTQYF. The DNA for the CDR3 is TGCGCCAGCAGCCAAGTGACTGGGGCAGATACGCAGTATTTT.

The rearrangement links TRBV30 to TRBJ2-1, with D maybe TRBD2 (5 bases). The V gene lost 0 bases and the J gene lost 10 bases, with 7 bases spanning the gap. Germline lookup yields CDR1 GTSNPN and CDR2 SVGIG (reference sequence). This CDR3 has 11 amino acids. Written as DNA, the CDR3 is TGTGCCTGGAGTGTAGCGGCAGAGCAGTTCTTC. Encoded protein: CAWSVAAEQFF.

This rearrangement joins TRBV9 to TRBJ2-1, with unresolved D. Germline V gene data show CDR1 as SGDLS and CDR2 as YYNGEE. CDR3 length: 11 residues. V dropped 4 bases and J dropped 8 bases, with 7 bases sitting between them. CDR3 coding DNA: TGTGCCAGCAGCTCCGAGGATGAGCAGTTCTTC. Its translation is CASSSEDEQFF.

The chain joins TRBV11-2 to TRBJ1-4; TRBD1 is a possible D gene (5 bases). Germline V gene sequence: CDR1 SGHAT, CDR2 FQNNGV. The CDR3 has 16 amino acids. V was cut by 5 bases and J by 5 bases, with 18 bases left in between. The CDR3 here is CASSQARQGPNEKLFF. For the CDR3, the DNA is TGTGCCAGCAGCCAGGCCCGGCAGGGCCCAAATGAAAAACTGTTTTTT. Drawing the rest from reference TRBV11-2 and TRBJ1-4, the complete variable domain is EAGVAQSPRYKIIEKRQSVAFWCNPISGHATLYWYQQILGQGPKLLIQFQNNGVVDDSQLPKDRFSAERLKGVDSTLKIQPAKLEDSAVYLCASSQARQGPNEKLFFGSGTQLSVL.

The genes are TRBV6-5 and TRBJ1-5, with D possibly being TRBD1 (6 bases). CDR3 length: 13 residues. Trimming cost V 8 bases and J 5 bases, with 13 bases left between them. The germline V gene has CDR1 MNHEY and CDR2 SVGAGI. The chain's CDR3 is CASSWGRDQPQHF. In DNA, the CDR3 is TGTGCCAGCTCCTGGGGGCGAGATCAGCCCCAGCATTTT.

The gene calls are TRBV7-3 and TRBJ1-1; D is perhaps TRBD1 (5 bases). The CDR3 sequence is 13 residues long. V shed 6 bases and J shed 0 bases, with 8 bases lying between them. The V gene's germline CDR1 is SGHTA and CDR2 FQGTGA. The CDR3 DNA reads TGTGCCAGCAGGTTAGGGGTGAACACTGAAGCTTTCTTT. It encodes CASRLGVNTEAFF.

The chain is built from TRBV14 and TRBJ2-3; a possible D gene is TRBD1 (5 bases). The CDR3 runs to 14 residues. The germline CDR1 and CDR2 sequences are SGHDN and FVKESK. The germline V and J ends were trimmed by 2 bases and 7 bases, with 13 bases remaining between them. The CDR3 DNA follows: TGTGCCAGCAGCCAATTGTCGACAGTCAATACGCAGTATTTT. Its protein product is CASSQLSTVNTQYF.

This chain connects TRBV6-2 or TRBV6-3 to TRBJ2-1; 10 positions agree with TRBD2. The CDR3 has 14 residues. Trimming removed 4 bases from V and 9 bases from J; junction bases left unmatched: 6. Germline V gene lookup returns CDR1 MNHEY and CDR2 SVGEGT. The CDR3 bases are TGTGCCAGCAGTTCTAGCGGGAGAGGGAGTGAGCAGTTCTTC. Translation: CASSSSGRGSEQFF.

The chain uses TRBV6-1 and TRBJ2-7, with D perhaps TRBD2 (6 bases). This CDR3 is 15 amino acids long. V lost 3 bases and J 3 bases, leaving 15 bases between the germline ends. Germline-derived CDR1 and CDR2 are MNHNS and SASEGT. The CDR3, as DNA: TGTGCCAGCAGTGAGCTGGGGACGGGAGTCTACGAGCAGTACTTC. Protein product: CASSELGTGVYEQYF.

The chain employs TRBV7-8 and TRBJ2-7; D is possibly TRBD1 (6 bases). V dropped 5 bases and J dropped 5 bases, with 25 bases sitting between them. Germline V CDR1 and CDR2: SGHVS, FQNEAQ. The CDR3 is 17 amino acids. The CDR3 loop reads CASSPTTPKQGAHEQYF. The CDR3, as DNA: TGTGCCAGCAGCCCAACTACCCCAAAACAGGGCGCCCACGAGCAGTACTTC.

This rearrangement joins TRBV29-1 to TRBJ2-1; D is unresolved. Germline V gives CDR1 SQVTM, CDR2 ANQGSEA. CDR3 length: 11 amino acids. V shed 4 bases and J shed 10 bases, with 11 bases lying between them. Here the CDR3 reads CSVVFVMEQFF. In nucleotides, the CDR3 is TGCAGCGTTGTTTTCGTAATGGAGCAGTTCTTC.

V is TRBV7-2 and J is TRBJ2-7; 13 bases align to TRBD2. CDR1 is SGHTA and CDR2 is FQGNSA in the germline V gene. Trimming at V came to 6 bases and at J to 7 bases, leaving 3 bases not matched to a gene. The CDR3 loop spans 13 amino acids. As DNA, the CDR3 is TGTGCCAGCAGTACGGGACTAGCGGGGGAGCAGTACTTC. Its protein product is CASSTGLAGEQYF.

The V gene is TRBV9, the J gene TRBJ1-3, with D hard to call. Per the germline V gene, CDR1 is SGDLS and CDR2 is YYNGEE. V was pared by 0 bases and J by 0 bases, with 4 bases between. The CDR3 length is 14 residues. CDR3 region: CASSVEPSGNTIYF. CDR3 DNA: TGTGCCAGCAGCGTAGAACCCTCTGGAAACACCATATATTTT.

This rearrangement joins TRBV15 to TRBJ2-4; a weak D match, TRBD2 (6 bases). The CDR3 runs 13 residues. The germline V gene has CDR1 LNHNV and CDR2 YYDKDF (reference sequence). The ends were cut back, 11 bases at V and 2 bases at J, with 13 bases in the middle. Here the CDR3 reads CASQEGSKNIQYF. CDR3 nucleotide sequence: TGTGCCTCCCAGGAGGGATCCAAAAACATTCAGTACTTC.

The CDR3 loop reads CASSVRAGGNEQFF. CDR3 in DNA: TGTGCCAGCAGCGTTAGAGCGGGGGGGAATGAGCAGTTCTTC. The rearrangement links TRBV9 to TRBJ2-1; TRBD2 aligns across 10 bases. The CDR3 sequence is 14 residues long. Trimming cost V 2 bases and J 7 bases; bases outside gene matches: 3. Germline V gives CDR1 SGDLS, CDR2 YYNGEE.

CDR3 loop: CASVSGTEPTDTQYF. The CDR3 DNA follows: TGTGCCAGCGTATCCGGGACAGAGCCCACAGATACGCAGTATTTT. The chain couples TRBV5-4 to TRBJ2-3, with TRBD1 identical over 7 bases. This CDR3 contains 15 residues. V shed 7 bases and J 2 bases; nucleotides not matched to a gene: 10. Germline values: CDR1 SGHNT, CDR2 YYREEE (reference sequence).

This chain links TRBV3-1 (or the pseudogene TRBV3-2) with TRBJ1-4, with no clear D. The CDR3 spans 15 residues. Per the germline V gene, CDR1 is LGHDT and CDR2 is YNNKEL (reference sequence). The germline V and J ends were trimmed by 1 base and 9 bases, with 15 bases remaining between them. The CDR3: CASSQGKTVRQKLFF. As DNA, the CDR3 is TGTGCCAGCAGCCAAGGAAAGACGGTGAGGCAAAAACTGTTTTTT.

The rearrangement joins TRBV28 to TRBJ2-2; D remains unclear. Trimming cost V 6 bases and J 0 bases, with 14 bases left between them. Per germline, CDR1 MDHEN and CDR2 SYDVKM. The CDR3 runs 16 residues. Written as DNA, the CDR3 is TGTGCCAGCAGCCCGACGGAATGGGCGAACACCGGGGAGCTGTTTTTT. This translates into CASSPTEWANTGELFF.